This TCR beta chain was obtained from a study of T cells in Graves' hyperthyroidism and ophthalmopathy. Looking at the study overall: Upon initial diagnosis and before any treatment, peripheral blood was collected.

Study findings and constraints: Classification by a 13 V-J model distinguished ophthalmopathy from stable hyperthyroidism.

Amplification of TCR beta CDR3 regions used RNA as the template. HTBI primers were the set used in a first-round RT-PCR of the TCR CDR3. TCRdb itself ran the multiplex PCR reads through MiXCR, one entry per CDR3 protein. The table has about 620,000 distinct CDR3 sequences, around 15% seen once. This clonotype came up many times. Antigen unknown. This CDR3 has 16 residues. The V end was cut by 1 base, the J end by 0 bases, with 13 bases between. From germline, CDR1 is PRHDT and CDR2 FYEKMQ (reference sequence). The chain carries TRBV13 and TRBJ2-7; D uncertain. Source material: blood. The clonotype originates from a woman aged 25 to 45 with Graves' hyperthyroidism. CDR3: CASSLALERSSYEQYF. In DNA, the CDR3 is TGTGCCAGCAGCTTAGCGTTGGAACGAAGCTCCTACGAGCAGTACTTC.